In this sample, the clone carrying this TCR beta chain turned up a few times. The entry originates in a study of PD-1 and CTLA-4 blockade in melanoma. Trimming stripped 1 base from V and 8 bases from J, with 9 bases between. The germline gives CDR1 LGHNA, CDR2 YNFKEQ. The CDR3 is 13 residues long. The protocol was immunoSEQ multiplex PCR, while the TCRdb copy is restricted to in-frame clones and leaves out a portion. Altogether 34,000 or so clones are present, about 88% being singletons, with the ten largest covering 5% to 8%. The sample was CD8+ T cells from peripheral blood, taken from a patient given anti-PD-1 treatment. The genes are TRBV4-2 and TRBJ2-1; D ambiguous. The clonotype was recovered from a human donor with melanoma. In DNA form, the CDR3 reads TGTGCCAGCAGCCAAGCTGTTGCCGATGAGCAGTTCTTC. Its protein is CASSQAVADEQFF.